The 21 T cell receptor beta chains in this list originate from one sample, sequenced in a study of blood T cell repertoires in COVID-19. Clones were sequenced by immunoSEQ multiplex PCR, and TCRdb holds only the in-frame ones, with some missing. The top ten clones hold about 0.51% of a sample with nearly 90,000 clones, about 91% of them seen once. The sequenced sample was peripheral blood. The receptor set was obtained from a man between 60 and 75 years old with acute or convalescent COVID-19.

The rearrangement uses TRBV6-5 and TRBJ2-7; 11 nucleotides match TRBD2. After removal of 5 bases from V and 4 bases from J, the junction contained 4 bases not matched to a gene. The germline CDR1 and CDR2 sequences are MNHEY and SVGAGI. The CDR3 length is 14 residues. CDR3 loop: CASSPLAGGYEQYF. DNA of the CDR3: TGTGCCAGCAGTCCCCTAGCGGGAGGTTACGAGCAGTACTTC.

This chain links TRBV5-4 with TRBJ2-1, with 8 bases fitting TRBD1. With 0 bases clipped from V and 8 bases from J, the junction kept 7 bases outside the gene matches. This CDR3 region has 15 residues. CDR1 and CDR2 from the germline V gene are SGHNT and YYREEE (reference sequence). The CDR3 protein is CASSLDDRGRDEQFF. The CDR3 DNA reads TGTGCCAGCAGCTTGGACGACAGGGGCAGGGATGAGCAGTTCTTC.

The chain carries TRBV24-1 and TRBJ1-5; 9 bases agree with TRBD1. Germline V gene sequence: CDR1 KGHDR, CDR2 SFDVKD. With V trimmed by 3 bases and J by 10 bases, 6 bases remained unmatched. The CDR3 loop spans 14 amino acids. The CDR3 sequence: CATSDTGGLGPQHF. The CDR3 DNA sequence: TGTGCCACCAGTGATACAGGGGGCCTAGGTCCCCAGCATTTT.

V gene TRBV30 combines with J gene TRBJ2-6; the match to TRBD1 covers 7 bases. The V gene end was trimmed by 7 bases and the J gene end by 2 bases; junction bases not matched to a gene: 8. Per germline, CDR1 GTSNPN and CDR2 SVGIG (reference sequence). CDR3 length: 15 residues. CDR3 amino acids: CASGGIWPGANVLTF. CDR3 in DNA: TGTGCCTCAGGGGGTATTTGGCCTGGGGCCAACGTCCTGACTTTC.

This CDR3 is CASSLGPGGTDTQYF. The CDR3 DNA reads TGTGCCAGCAGCTTGGGGCCGGGAGGAACAGATACGCAGTATTTT. V and J are TRBV5-4 and TRBJ2-3; the match to TRBD2 covers 7 bases. Trimming took 0 bases from V and 3 from J; bases not matched to a gene: 4. The germline V gene has CDR1 SGHNT and CDR2 YYREEE (reference sequence). The CDR3 is 15 amino acids.

V usage is TRBV6-7 and J usage is TRBJ1-3, with TRBD1 matching 8 bases. TRBV6-7 is filed as an ORF, its function uncertain. The junction had 10 bases not matched to a gene; V was cut back by 7 bases and J by 2 bases. CDR3 length equals 16 residues. The CDR3 reads CASTELSRGPGNTIYF. The DNA of the CDR3 is TGTGCCAGCACCGAGCTTTCCAGGGGGCCTGGAAACACCATATATTTT.

The chain joins TRBV6-5 to TRBJ1-5, with 7 nucleotides matching TRBD1. CDR1 and CDR2 from the germline V gene are MNHEY and SVGAGI. The CDR3 length is 13 residues. The J segment lost 5 bases and the V segment lost 6 bases, leaving 4 bases of the junction unmatched. CDR3 loop: CASSAGTDQPQHF. The CDR3 DNA sequence: TGTGCCAGCAGCGCCGGGACAGATCAGCCCCAGCATTTT.

The chain links TRBV19 to TRBJ2-7; D is perhaps TRBD2 (6 bases). V lost 3 bases and J 2 bases, leaving 14 bases between the germline ends. Germline V gene data show CDR1 as LNHDA and CDR2 as SQIVND (reference sequence). This CDR3 spans 15 amino acids. For the CDR3, the DNA is TGTGCCAGTAGTATCCCCCGCGGGGTAACCTACGAGCAGTACTTC. Translated: CASSIPRGVTYEQYF.

The chain is built from TRBV7-2 and TRBJ2-3, with 8 bases identical to TRBD1. V shed 6 bases, J shed 2 bases, and the junction held 7 bases outside the gene matches. The CDR3 extends over 15 amino acids. In germline, CDR1 is SGHTA, CDR2 FQGNSA. CDR3 sequence reads: CASSPDRGFTDTQYF. The CDR3 DNA reads TGTGCCAGCAGTCCTGACAGGGGATTCACAGATACGCAGTATTTT.

The chain has TRBV5-1 and TRBJ2-1, with a weak D call TRBD2 (6 bases). V shed 2 bases and J shed 0 bases, with 12 bases lying between them. There are 16 residues in the CDR3. Germline loops: CDR1 SGHRS, CDR2 YFSETQ. CDR3 sequence reads: CASSFSSVDSYNEQFF. For the CDR3, the DNA is TGCGCCAGCAGCTTTTCTAGCGTGGACTCCTACAATGAGCAGTTCTTC.

The rearrangement links TRBV2 to TRBJ2-7, with D perhaps TRBD2 (6 bases). Germline CDR1 SNHLY, CDR2 FYNNEI. This CDR3 has 14 residues. Deletions cut 2 bases from V and 7 bases from J, with 15 bases between. The CDR3 sequence: CASSEWAREEEQYF. The DNA of the CDR3 is TGTGCCAGCAGTGAATGGGCCAGGGAGGAGGAGCAGTACTTC.

The V call is TRBV10-3, the J call TRBJ1-1; no reliable D call. The germline V and J ends were trimmed by 3 bases and 4 bases, with 9 bases remaining between them. Looked up from germline, CDR1 is ENHRY and CDR2 is SYGVKD. The CDR3 has 13 amino acids. This CDR3 is CAISDRMGTEAFF. The CDR3, as DNA: TGTGCCATCAGTGACAGGATGGGCACTGAAGCTTTCTTT.

V usage is TRBV7-8 and J usage is TRBJ1-1, with D perhaps matching TRBD1 (5 bases). Trimming pared 3 bases from V and 5 bases from J, leaving 13 bases between. The CDR3 is made up of 14 amino acids. From germline, CDR1 is SGHVS and CDR2 FQNEAQ. The CDR3 bases are TGTGCCAGCAGCTTCCCCAGGGAGGGTACTGAAGCTTTCTTT. This gives the protein CASSFPREGTEAFF.

Only a few counts were recorded for this clone. In DNA, the CDR3 is TGTGCCACCAGCAGACAGACAGTACCCTCTGGAAACACCATATATTTT. Translation: CATSRQTVPSGNTIYF. This chain joins TRBV15 and TRBJ1-3; the D gene is possibly TRBD1 (5 bases). Trimming took 2 bases from V and 0 from J, leaving 11 bases between them. Germline V gene data show CDR1 as LNHNV and CDR2 as YYDKDF (reference sequence). CDR3 length: 16 amino acids. Drawing the rest from reference TRBV15 and TRBJ1-3, the complete variable domain is DAMVIQNPRYQVTQFGKPVTLSCSQTLNHNVMYWYQQKSSQAPKLLFHYYDKDFNNEADTPDNFQSRRPNTSFCFLDIRSPGLGDTAMYLCATSRQTVPSGNTIYFGEGSWLTVV.

V and J are TRBV30 and TRBJ1-3, with a possible D match to TRBD1 (5 bases). CDR1 and CDR2 from the germline V gene are GTSNPN and SVGIG (reference sequence). The CDR3 contains 14 residues. V was cut by 2 bases and J by 4 bases, with 12 bases left in between. CDR3 loop: CAWSPRGAGNTIYF. The CDR3 DNA reads TGTGCCTGGAGTCCCCGCGGGGCCGGAAACACCATATATTTT.

The J gene is TRBJ1-6, the V gene TRBV6-5; no reliable D call. The CDR3 is 13 amino acids. V was cut by 3 bases and J by 7 bases, with 7 bases left in between. Germline CDR1 reads MNHEY; CDR2 reads SVGAGI. The CDR3 DNA reads TGTGCCAGCAGTTATCTTCAGAATTCACCCCTCCACTTT. Protein: CASSYLQNSPLHF.

The chain links TRBV11-2 to TRBJ1-5, with a weak D call TRBD1 (5 bases). The CDR3 is 14 amino acids. Trimming left V 3 bases short and J 3 bases short, with 9 bases between. Looked up from germline, CDR1 is SGHAT and CDR2 is FQNNGV. The CDR3 reads CASSLTDPNQPQHF. As DNA, the CDR3 is TGTGCCAGCAGCTTGACAGACCCCAATCAGCCCCAGCATTTT. Filled out from reference TRBV11-2 and TRBJ1-5, the complete variable domain reads EAGVAQSPRYKIIEKRQSVAFWCNPISGHATLYWYQQILGQGPKLLIQFQNNGVVDDSQLPKDRFSAERLKGVDSTLKIQPAKLEDSAVYLCASSLTDPNQPQHFGDGTRLSIL.

The chain recombines TRBV10-2 with TRBJ2-5; D is possibly TRBD2 (7 bases). V was trimmed by 7 bases and J by 9 bases, leaving 18 bases between them. The CDR3 consists of 13 residues. From germline, CDR1 is WSHSY and CDR2 SAAADI. The CDR3 DNA is TGCGCCAGCAATCCCCTGGCGGGGGCCCCCCAGTACTTC. Translating it yields CASNPLAGAPQYF.

This rearrangement joins TRBV6-2 or TRBV6-3 to TRBJ1-5, with unresolved D. Germline values: CDR1 MNHEY, CDR2 SVGEGT. V was pared by 4 bases and J by 2 bases, with 6 bases between. This CDR3 region has 13 residues. The CDR3 loop is CASSSSGNQPQHF. CDR3 DNA sequence: TGTGCCAGCAGTTCAAGCGGCAATCAGCCCCAGCATTTT.

CDR3 region: CASSLAPTGTVNEQYF. The CDR3 nucleotides read TGTGCCAGCAGCTTGGCCCCGACAGGGACTGTAAACGAGCAGTACTTC. This rearrangement joins TRBV5-5 to TRBJ2-7, with D maybe TRBD1 (7 bases). This CDR3 comprises 16 residues. V was pared by 0 bases and J by 5 bases, with 18 bases between. The germline V gene has CDR1 SGHKS and CDR2 YYEKEE (reference sequence).

There are a few counts of this clone. V and J are TRBV5-1 and TRBJ2-7, with TRBD1 matching 7 bases. V gave up 4 bases and J gave up 4 bases; unmatched junction bases: 11. CDR3 length equals 15 residues. The V gene's germline CDR1 is SGHRS and CDR2 YFSETQ. Here the CDR3 reads CASSVNSGTVYEQYF. In nucleotides, the CDR3 is TGCGCCAGCAGCGTAAATTCCGGGACAGTATACGAGCAGTACTTC.